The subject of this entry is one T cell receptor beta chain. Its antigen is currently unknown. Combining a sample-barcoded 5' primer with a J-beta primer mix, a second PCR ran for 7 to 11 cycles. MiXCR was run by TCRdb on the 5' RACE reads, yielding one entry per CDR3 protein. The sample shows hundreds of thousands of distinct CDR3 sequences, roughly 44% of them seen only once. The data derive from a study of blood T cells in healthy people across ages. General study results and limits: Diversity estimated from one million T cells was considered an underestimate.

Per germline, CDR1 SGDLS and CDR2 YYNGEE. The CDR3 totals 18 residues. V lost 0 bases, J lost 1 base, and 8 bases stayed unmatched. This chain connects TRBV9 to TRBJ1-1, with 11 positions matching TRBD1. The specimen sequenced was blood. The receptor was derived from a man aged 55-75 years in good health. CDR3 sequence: CASSVGGQGAGSNTEAFF. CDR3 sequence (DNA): TGTGCCAGCAGCGTAGGTGGACAGGGGGCTGGTTCGAACACTGAAGCTTTCTTT. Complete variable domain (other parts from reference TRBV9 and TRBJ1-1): DSGVTQTPKHLITATGQRVTLRCSPRSGDLSVYWYQQSLDQGLQFLIQYYNGEERAKGNILERFSAQQFPDLHSELNLSSLELGDSALYFCASSVGGQGAGSNTEAFFGQGTRLTVV.